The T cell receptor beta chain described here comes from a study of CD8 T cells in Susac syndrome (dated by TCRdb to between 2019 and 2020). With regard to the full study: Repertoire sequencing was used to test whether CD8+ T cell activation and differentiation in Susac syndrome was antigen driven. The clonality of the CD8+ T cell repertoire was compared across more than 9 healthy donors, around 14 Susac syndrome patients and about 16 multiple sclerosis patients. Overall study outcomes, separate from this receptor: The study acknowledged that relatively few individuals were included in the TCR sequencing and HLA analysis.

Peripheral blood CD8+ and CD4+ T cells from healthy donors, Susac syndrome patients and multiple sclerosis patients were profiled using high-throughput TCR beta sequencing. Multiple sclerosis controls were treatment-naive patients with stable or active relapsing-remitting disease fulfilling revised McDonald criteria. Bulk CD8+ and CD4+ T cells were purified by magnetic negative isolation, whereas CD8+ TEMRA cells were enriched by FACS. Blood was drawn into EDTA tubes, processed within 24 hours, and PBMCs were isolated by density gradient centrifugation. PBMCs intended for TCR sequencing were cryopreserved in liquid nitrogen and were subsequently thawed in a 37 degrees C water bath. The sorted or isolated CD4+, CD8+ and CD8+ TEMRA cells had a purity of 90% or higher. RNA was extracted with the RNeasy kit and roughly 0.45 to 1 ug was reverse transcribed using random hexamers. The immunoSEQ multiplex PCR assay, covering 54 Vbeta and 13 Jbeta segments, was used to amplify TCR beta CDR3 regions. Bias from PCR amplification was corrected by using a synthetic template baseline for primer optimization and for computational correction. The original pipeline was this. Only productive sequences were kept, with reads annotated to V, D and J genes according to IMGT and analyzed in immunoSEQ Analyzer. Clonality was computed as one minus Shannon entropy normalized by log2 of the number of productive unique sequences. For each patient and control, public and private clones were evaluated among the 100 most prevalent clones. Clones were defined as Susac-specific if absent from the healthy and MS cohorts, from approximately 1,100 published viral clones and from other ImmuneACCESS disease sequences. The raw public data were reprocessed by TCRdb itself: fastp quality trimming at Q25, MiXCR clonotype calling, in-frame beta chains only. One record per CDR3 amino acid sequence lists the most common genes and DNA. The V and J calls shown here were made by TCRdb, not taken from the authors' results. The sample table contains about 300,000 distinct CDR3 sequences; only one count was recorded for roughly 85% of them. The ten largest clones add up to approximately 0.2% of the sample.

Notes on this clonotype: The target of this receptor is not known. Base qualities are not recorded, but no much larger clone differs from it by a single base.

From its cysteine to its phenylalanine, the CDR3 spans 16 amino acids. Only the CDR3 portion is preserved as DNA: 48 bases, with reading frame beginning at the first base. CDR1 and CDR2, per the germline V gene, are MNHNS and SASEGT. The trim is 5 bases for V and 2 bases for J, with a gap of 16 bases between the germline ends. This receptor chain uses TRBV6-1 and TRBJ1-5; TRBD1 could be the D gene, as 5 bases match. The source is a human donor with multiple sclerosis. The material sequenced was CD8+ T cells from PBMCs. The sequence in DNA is TGTGCCAGCAGTCCCGGGACCGGCTGGGGCAATCAGCCCCAGCATTTT. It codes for CASSPGTGWGNQPQHF.